This T cell receptor beta chain derives from a study of long-term antiretroviral therapy in people with HIV. Run at survey level, the immunoSEQ assay was version v3.0. The repertoire was sequenced with immunoSEQ multiplex PCR; TCRdb's copy has only in-frame clones and lacks some. There are 11,000 to 15,000 clones in the sample; 88% occur only once, and roughly 11% lies in the top ten. The V gene lost 4 bases and the J gene lost 4 bases, with 14 bases spanning the gap. CDR3 length: 14 residues. Germline V lookup: CDR1 SGHRS, CDR2 YFSETQ. The source is a man aged 35 to 55 with HIV. The gene calls are TRBV5-1 and TRBJ1-2; D is uncertain. Specimen: unsorted PBMCs, collected 6.2 years after starting antiretroviral therapy. DNA of the CDR3: TGCGCCAGCAGCAACGAAGGACGGAGCTATGGCTACACCTTC. It codes for CASSNEGRSYGYTF.